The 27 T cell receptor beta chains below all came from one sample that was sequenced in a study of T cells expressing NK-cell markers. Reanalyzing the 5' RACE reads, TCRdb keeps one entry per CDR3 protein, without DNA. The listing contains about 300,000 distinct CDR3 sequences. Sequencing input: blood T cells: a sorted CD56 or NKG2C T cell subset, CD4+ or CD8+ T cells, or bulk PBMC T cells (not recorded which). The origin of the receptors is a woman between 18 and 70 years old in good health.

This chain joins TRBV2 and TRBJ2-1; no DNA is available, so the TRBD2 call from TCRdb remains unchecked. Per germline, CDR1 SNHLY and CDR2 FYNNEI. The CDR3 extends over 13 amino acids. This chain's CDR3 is CASKAGAVNEQFF.

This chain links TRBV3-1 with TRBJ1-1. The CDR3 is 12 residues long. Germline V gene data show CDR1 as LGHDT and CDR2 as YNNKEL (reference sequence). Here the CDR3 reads CASSQGGREAFF.

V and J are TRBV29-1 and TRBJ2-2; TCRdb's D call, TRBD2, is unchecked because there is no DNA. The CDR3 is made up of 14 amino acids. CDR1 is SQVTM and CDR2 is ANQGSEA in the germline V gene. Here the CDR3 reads CSVAHSRFDGELFF.

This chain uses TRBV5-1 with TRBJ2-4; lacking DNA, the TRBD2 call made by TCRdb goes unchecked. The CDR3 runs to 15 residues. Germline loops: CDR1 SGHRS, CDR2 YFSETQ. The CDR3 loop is CASSHTSGAKNIQYF.

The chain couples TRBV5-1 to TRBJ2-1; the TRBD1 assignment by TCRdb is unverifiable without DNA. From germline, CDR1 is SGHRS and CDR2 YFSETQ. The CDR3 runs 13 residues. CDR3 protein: CASSFPVADEQFF. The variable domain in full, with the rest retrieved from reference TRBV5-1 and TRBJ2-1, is KAGVTQTPRYLIKTRGQQVTLSCSPISGHRSVSWYQQTPGQGLQFLFEYFSETQRNKGNFPGRFSGRQFSNSRSEMNVSTLELGDSALYLCASSFPVADEQFFGPGTRLTVL.

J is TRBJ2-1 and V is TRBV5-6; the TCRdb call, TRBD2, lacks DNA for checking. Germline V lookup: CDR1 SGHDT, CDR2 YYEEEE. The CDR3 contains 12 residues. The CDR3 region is CASNPGSGVEFF. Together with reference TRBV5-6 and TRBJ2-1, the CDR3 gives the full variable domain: DAGVTQSPTHLIKTRGQQVTLRCSPKSGHDTVSWYQQALGQGPQFIFQYYEEEERQRGNFPDRFSGHQFPNYSSELNVNALLLGDSALYLCASNPGSGVEFFGPGTRLTVL.

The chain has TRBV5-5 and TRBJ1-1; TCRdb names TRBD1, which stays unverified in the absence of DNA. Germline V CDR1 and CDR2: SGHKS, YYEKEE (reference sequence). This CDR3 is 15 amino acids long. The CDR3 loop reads CASSLLWGWSTEAFF.

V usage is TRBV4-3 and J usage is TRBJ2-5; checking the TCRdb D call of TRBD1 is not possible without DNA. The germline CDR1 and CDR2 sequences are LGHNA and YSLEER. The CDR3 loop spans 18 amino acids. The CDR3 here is CASSQAVVGVSSQETQYF.

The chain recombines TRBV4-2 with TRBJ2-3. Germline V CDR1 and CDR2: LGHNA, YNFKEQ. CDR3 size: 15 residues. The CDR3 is CASSRPNKGTDTQYF.

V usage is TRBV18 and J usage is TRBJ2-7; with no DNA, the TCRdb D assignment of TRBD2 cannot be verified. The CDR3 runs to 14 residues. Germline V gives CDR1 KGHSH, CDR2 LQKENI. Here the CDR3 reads CASSATSGRDEQYF.

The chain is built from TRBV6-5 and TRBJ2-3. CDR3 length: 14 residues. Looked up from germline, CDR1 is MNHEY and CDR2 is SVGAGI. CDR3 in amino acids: CASSYRLATDTQYF.

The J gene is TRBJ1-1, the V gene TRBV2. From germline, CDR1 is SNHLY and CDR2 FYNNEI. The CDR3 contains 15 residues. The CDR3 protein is CASSDQGRDYTEAFF. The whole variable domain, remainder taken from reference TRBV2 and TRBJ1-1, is EPEVTQTPSHQVTQMGQEVILRCVPISNHLYFYWYRQILGQKVEFLVSFYNNEISEKSEIFDDQFSVERPDGSNFTLKIRSTKLEDSAMYFCASSDQGRDYTEAFFGQGTRLTVV.

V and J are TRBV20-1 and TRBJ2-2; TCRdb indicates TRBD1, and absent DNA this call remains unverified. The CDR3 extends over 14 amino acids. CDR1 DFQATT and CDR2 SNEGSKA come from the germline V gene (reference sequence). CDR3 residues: CSAGGRGQTGELFF.

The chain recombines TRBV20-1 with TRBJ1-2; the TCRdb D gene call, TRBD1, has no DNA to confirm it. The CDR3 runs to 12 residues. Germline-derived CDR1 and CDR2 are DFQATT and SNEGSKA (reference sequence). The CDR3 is CSASAGVDGYTF.

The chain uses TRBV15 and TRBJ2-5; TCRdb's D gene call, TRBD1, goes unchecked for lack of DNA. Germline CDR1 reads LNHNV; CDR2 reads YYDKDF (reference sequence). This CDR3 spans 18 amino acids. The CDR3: CATSRGVDPGQGSETQYF.

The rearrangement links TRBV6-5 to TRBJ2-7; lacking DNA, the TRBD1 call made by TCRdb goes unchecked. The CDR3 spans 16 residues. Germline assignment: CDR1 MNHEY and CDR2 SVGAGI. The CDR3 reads CASSHSGTGVPYEQYF.

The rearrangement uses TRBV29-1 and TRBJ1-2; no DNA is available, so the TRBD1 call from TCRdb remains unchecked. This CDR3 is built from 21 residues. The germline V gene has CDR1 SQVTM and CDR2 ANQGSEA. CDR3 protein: CSVVGHGAAQAGDSSNYGYTF.

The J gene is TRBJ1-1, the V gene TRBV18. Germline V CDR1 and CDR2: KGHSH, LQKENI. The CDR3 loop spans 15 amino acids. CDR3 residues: CASSPEAALNTEAFF.

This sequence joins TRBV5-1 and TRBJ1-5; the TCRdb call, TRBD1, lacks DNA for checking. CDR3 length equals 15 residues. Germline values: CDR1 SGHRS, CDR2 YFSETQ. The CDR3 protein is CASSVGDERIQPQHF.

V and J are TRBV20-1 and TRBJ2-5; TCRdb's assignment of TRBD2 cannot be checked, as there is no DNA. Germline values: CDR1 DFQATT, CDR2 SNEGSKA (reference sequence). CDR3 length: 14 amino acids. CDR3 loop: CSGAPTSRGYTQYF.

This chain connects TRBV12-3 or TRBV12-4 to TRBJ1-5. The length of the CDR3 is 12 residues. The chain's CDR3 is CASQDSNQPQHF.

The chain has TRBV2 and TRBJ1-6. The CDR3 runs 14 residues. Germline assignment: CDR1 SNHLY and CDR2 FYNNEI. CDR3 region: CASRGTALGSPLHF.

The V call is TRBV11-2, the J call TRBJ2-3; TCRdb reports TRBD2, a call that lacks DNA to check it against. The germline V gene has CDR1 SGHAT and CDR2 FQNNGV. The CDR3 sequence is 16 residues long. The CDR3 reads CASSPYLAGGRNTQYF.

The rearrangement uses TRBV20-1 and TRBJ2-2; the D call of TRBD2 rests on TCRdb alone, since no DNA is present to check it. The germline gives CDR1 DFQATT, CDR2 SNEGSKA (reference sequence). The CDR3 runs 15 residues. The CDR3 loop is CSATTPGLNTGELFF.

The CDR3 region is CASRGEGSGELFF. The chain uses TRBV6-1 and TRBJ2-2; as DNA is missing, the TRBD2 call by TCRdb cannot be tested. The CDR3 consists of 13 residues. The germline V gene has CDR1 MNHNS and CDR2 SASEGT.

The CDR3: CASMRLYQETQYF. The gene calls are TRBV6-1 and TRBJ2-5. Germline CDR1 is MNHNS and CDR2 is SASEGT. The CDR3 is 13 residues long.

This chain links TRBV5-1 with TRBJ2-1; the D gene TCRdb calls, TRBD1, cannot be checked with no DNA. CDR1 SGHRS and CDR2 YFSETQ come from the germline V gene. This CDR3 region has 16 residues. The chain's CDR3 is CASSLVPGVNYNEQFF.